The 22 T cell receptor beta chains below come from one sample, sequenced in a study of cytomegalovirus exposure and HLA in healthy donors. The primer mix had 60 Vbeta and 13 Jbeta primers. The data were produced by immunoSEQ multiplex PCR, yet TCRdb's version contains in-frame clones alone and is incomplete. Seen here are about 130,000 clones, 82% observed once, and the top ten hold 8.1%. The material sequenced was PBMCs. These receptors were obtained from a woman between 50 and 59 years old in good health and CMV-seropositive.

This chain connects TRBV15 to TRBJ1-3; no clear D gene. The V end lost 0 bases, the J end lost 0 bases, and 6 bases lay between the germline ends. The CDR3 length is 15 residues. The germline gives CDR1 LNHNV, CDR2 YYDKDF (reference sequence). CDR3 DNA: TGTGCCACCAGCAGAGATCCTAACTCTGGAAACACCATATATTTT. It specifies CATSRDPNSGNTIYF.

The CDR3 DNA is TGTGCCAGCAGCTTTATAGCGGGAGAAATTGCGGATACGCAGTATTTT. Residues: CASSFIAGEIADTQYF. The chain joins TRBV11-2 to TRBJ2-3, with 9 nucleotides matching TRBD2. Per germline, CDR1 SGHAT and CDR2 FQNNGV. This CDR3 spans 16 amino acids. The junction had 10 bases not matched to a gene; V was cut back by 3 bases and J by 6 bases.

This chain uses TRBV5-1 with TRBJ2-2; maybe TRBD2 (5 bases). CDR3 length equals 13 residues. Germline V lookup: CDR1 SGHRS, CDR2 YFSETQ. The V and J ends lost 5 bases and 6 bases respectively, with 11 bases between them. CDR3 sequence: CASSHSGAGELFF. CDR3 nucleotide sequence: TGCGCCAGCAGTCACTCCGGGGCCGGGGAGCTGTTTTTT.

This clone was recorded only once. The chain couples TRBV25-1 to TRBJ1-1; no definite D call. Germline assignment: CDR1 MGHDK and CDR2 SYGVNS. This CDR3 has 13 residues. Between the trimmed V and J ends, which lost 2 bases and 5 bases, there was a span of 9 bases. CDR3: CASSEAAGTEAFF. The CDR3 coding sequence is TGTGCCAGCAGTGAAGCGGCGGGAACTGAAGCTTTCTTT.

This clone was observed once. This chain uses TRBV28 with TRBJ2-5; a weak D match, TRBD2 (5 bases). The CDR3 runs to 17 residues. V was clipped by 2 bases and J by 3 bases, with 19 bases between them. The germline CDR1 and CDR2 sequences are MDHEN and SYDVKM. CDR3 nucleotide sequence: TGTGCCAGCAGTTTAAATTTTGGGCGGGCATCCAAAGAGACCCAGTACTTC. Its protein is CASSLNFGRASKETQYF. Full variable domain (missing parts from reference TRBV28 and TRBJ2-5): DVKVTQSSRYLVKRTGEKVFLECVQDMDHENMFWYRQDPGLGLRLIYFSYDVKMKEKGDIPEGYSVSREKKERFSLILESASTNQTSMYLCASSLNFGRASKETQYFGPGTRLLVL.

Comments on this clone: This specimen includes other DNA sequences encoding the same CDR3. V gene TRBV7-8 combines with J gene TRBJ1-5, with TRBD1 identical over 7 bases. With 5 bases clipped from V and 7 bases from J, the junction kept 5 bases outside the gene matches. The germline V gene encodes CDR1 SGHVS and CDR2 FQNEAQ. The length of the CDR3 is 13 residues. CDR3 DNA sequence: TGTGCCAGCAGCCGACAGGGCGAGCAGCCCCAGCATTTT. Translation: CASSRQGEQPQHF. Combining the CDR3 with reference TRBV7-8 and TRBJ1-5 gives the whole variable domain GAGVSQSPRYKVAKRGQDVALRCDPISGHVSLFWYQQALGQGPEFLTYFQNEAQLDKSGLPSDRFFAERPEGSVSTLKIQRTQQEDSAVYLCASSRQGEQPQHFGDGTRLSIL.

This chain connects TRBV27 to TRBJ1-4, with D possibly being TRBD1 (6 bases). Trimming took 5 bases from V and 7 from J, leaving 20 bases between them. Germline CDR1 and CDR2: MNHEY and SMNVEV (reference sequence). This CDR3 comprises 16 residues. CDR3 coding DNA: TGTGCCAGCAGTCTGACCCCAGGGGCTTGGGGTGAAAAACTGTTTTTT. It codes for CASSLTPGAWGEKLFF.

This rearrangement joins TRBV7-9 to TRBJ1-3, with a tentative D call TRBD1 (6 bases). Trimming shortened V by 2 bases and J by 10 bases, and 9 bases separated the two germline ends. This CDR3 comprises 12 residues. Germline V gene data show CDR1 as SEHNR and CDR2 as FQNEAQ (reference sequence). The DNA for the CDR3 is TGTGCCAGCAGCTTACTCCAGGGGACCATATATTTT. Its protein product is CASSLLQGTIYF.

The chain recombines TRBV9 with TRBJ1-3; no definite D call. The CDR3 length is 17 residues. Deletions cut 0 bases from V and 0 bases from J, with 13 bases between. The germline V gene has CDR1 SGDLS and CDR2 YYNGEE. CDR3 protein: CASSVGPGSSSGNTIYF. The DNA for the CDR3 is TGTGCCAGCAGCGTAGGGCCGGGAAGCAGCTCTGGAAACACCATATATTTT.

This rearrangement joins TRBV19 to TRBJ1-6; D gene ambiguous. CDR3 size: 13 residues. The germline V gene encodes CDR1 LNHDA and CDR2 SQIVND (reference sequence). With 1 base removed from V and 9 bases from J, the gap between germline ends came to 7 bases. CDR3 sequence: CASSIGLSSPLHF. DNA of the CDR3: TGTGCCAGTAGTATAGGACTATCTTCACCCCTCCACTTT.

The chain recombines TRBV19 with TRBJ1-1, with D perhaps TRBD1 (6 bases). The V and J ends lost 1 base and 3 bases respectively, with 9 bases between them. This CDR3 region has 14 residues. The germline V gene encodes CDR1 LNHDA and CDR2 SQIVND (reference sequence). The CDR3 region is CASSIAQGYTEAFF. The CDR3 DNA sequence: TGTGCCAGTAGTATAGCACAGGGCTACACTGAAGCTTTCTTT.

The gene calls are TRBV7-2 and TRBJ1-1; the match to TRBD1 covers 8 bases. Trimming at V came to 5 bases and at J to 0 bases, leaving 5 bases not matched to a gene. The CDR3 contains 15 residues. In germline, CDR1 is SGHTA, CDR2 FQGNSA. The CDR3 reads CASSHQTGVNTEAFF. In DNA, the CDR3 is TGTGCCAGCAGCCACCAGACAGGGGTGAACACTGAAGCTTTCTTT.

The chain uses TRBV7-8 and TRBJ2-7, with 7 bases identical to TRBD1. Germline CDR1 reads SGHVS; CDR2 reads FQNEAQ. Unmatched junction bases numbered 1, after V lost 6 bases and J lost 5 bases. The CDR3 has 11 residues. The CDR3 loop reads CASSTGDEQYF. In nucleotides, the CDR3 is TGTGCCAGCAGTACAGGGGACGAGCAGTACTTC.

The rearrangement links TRBV6-6 to TRBJ2-1, with TRBD1 identical over 10 bases. The CDR3 extends over 15 amino acids. Germline lookup yields CDR1 MNHNY and CDR2 SVGAGI (reference sequence). V lost 6 bases to trimming and J lost 5 bases; unmatched junction nucleotides: 7. CDR3 protein: CASSTTGTGDNEQFF. CDR3 nucleotides: TGTGCCAGCAGCACCACCGGGACAGGGGACAATGAGCAGTTCTTC.

To note about this clone: Sequence at one end of the junction differs from germline and may be a read error. The chain joins TRBV5-4 to TRBJ2-1, with TRBD2 matching over 8 bases. The CDR3 totals 15 residues. CDR1 and CDR2 from the germline V gene are SGHNT and YYREEE (reference sequence). CDR3 region: CATSYEAGDYNEQFF. CDR3 bases: TGTGCCACCAGCTACGAAGCGGGGGACTACAATGAGCAGTTCTTC.

CDR3 coding DNA: TGTGCCAGCAGCCGAGAGGAGCAAGGTGGGGAGCAGTTCTTC. It is translated as CASSREEQGGEQFF. The chain recombines TRBV13 with TRBJ2-1; D gene unclear. The germline V gene encodes CDR1 PRHDT and CDR2 FYEKMQ (reference sequence). The length of the CDR3 is 14 residues. V lost 5 bases and J lost 10, with 18 bases in between.

The V gene is TRBV11-2, the J gene TRBJ1-1; a weak D match, TRBD1 (5 bases). The V and J ends lost 5 bases and 1 base respectively, with 11 bases between them. The CDR3 sequence is 14 residues long. Germline CDR1 SGHAT, CDR2 FQNNGV. CDR3 bases: TGTGCCAGCAGCCCCCGACAGACGAACACTGAAGCTTTCTTT. Translation gives CASSPRQTNTEAFF. Variable domain in full (rest from reference TRBV11-2 and TRBJ1-1): EAGVAQSPRYKIIEKRQSVAFWCNPISGHATLYWYQQILGQGPKLLIQFQNNGVVDDSQLPKDRFSAERLKGVDSTLKIQPAKLEDSAVYLCASSPRQTNTEAFFGQGTRLTVV.

CDR3 region: CASSLSTSARTDTQYF. In DNA, the CDR3 is TGTGCCAGCAGTTTAAGCACTAGCGCTCGCACAGATACGCAGTATTTT. The chain combines TRBV28 with TRBJ2-3; 7 positions agree with TRBD2. There are 16 residues in the CDR3. After removal of 2 bases from V and 1 base from J, the junction contained 6 bases not matched to a gene. Germline CDR1 reads MDHEN; CDR2 reads SYDVKM.

This clone occurred once. The J gene is TRBJ1-1, the V gene TRBV7-3, with TRBD1 matching 7 bases. Losses at the gene ends were 5 bases for V and 2 bases for J; bases not matched to a gene: 8. In germline, CDR1 is SGHTA, CDR2 FQGTGA. The CDR3 totals 15 residues. The CDR3 region is CASSLNRQGNTEAFF. In DNA form, the CDR3 reads TGTGCCAGCAGCCTAAACCGACAGGGTAACACTGAAGCTTTCTTT.

The chain couples TRBV28 to TRBJ1-1; the D gene is possibly TRBD1 (5 bases). The CDR3 has 12 residues. V lost 4 bases, J lost 8 bases, and 11 bases lay in between. From germline, CDR1 is MDHEN and CDR2 SYDVKM. The DNA of the CDR3 is TGTGCCAGCAGTTGGGCGGGGCGGGAAGCTTTCTTT. As protein: CASSWAGREAFF.

The chain is built from TRBV5-4 and TRBJ2-3, with D maybe TRBD1 (5 bases). Germline V gives CDR1 SGHNT, CDR2 YYREEE (reference sequence). Between the trimmed V and J ends, which lost 3 bases and 2 bases, there was a span of 10 bases. The CDR3 has 14 amino acids. The CDR3 spells CASSWTYYTDTQYF. The DNA for the CDR3 is TGTGCCAGCAGCTGGACATATTACACAGATACGCAGTATTTT.

The chain employs TRBV9 and TRBJ2-2; D gene ambiguous. Per the germline V gene, CDR1 is SGDLS and CDR2 is YYNGEE. V lost 3 bases to trimming and J lost 0 bases, with 3 bases between them. The CDR3 loop spans 13 amino acids. The CDR3 region has the DNA TGTGCCAGCAGCGCCGCGAACACCGGGGAGCTGTTTTTT. This gives the protein CASSAANTGELFF.